Shown below are 22 T cell receptor beta chains from a single sample sequenced in a study of T cells after yellow fever vaccination. TCRdb re-called the 5' RACE reads through MiXCR, storing one row per CDR3 protein. The sample lists roughly 330,000 distinct CDR3 sequences; around 3.9% were seen once. This specimen consisted of PBMCs, obtained 5 days after the yellow fever booster vaccination. The receptors come from a man between 18 and 29 years old who received the YFV17D yellow fever vaccine.

This clonotype occurred a few times. The chain links TRBV19 to TRBJ1-2; the D is unclear. CDR3 length: 14 residues. The germline V gene encodes CDR1 LNHDA and CDR2 SQIVND (reference sequence). V lost 3 bases and J 4 bases, leaving 12 bases between the germline ends. The CDR3 loop is CASSIPLTSYGYTF. CDR3 nucleotide sequence: TGTGCCAGTAGTATCCCGCTGACGAGCTATGGCTACACCTTC.

This clonotype showed up just a few times. CDR3 amino acids: CASRREVGNEQFF. Written as DNA, the CDR3 is TGTGCCAGCAGACGTGAGGTGGGGAATGAGCAGTTCTTC. The chain combines TRBV5-5 with TRBJ2-1; no clear D. Germline CDR1 reads SGHKS; CDR2 reads YYEKEE (reference sequence). The CDR3 spans 13 residues. Trimming took 5 bases from V and 7 from J, leaving 13 bases between them. The entire variable domain, with the rest obtained from reference TRBV5-5 and TRBJ2-1, is as follows: DAGVTQSPTHLIKTRGQQVTLRCSPISGHKSVSWYQQVLGQGPQFIFQYYEKEERGRGNFPDRFSARQFPNYSSELNVNALLLGDSALYLCASRREVGNEQFFGPGTRLTVL.

Ten or more counts support this clonotype. This chain uses TRBV29-1 with TRBJ2-3, with 8 nucleotides matching TRBD1. The CDR3 is 15 amino acids. Per germline, CDR1 SQVTM and CDR2 ANQGSEA. The ends lost 7 bases at V and 2 bases at J; junction bases unmatched: 11. The CDR3 protein is CSARTGGAFTDTQYF. In DNA, the CDR3 is TGCAGCGCTCGTACAGGGGGAGCCTTCACAGATACGCAGTATTTT.

This rearrangement joins TRBV6-5 to TRBJ1-1; a possible D gene is TRBD1 (5 bases). CDR1 is MNHEY, CDR2 SVGAGI, per germline. This CDR3 region has 14 residues. V gave up 6 bases and J gave up 7 bases, with 18 bases separating them. The CDR3 spells CASSNTGGYSEAFF. The CDR3 DNA reads TGTGCCAGCAGCAACACAGGAGGGTACAGTGAAGCTTTCTTT.

This clonotype turned up a few times. The chain links TRBV20-1 to TRBJ1-3; D might be TRBD1 (6 bases). This CDR3 has 18 amino acids. From germline, CDR1 is DFQATT and CDR2 SNEGSKA (reference sequence). The V end was cut by 1 base, the J end by 0 bases, with 19 bases between. In nucleotides, the CDR3 is TGCAGTGCTAGAGTCCCCTTCGGGGGGCCGAGCTCTGGAAACACCATATATTTT. This sequence encodes CSARVPFGGPSSGNTIYF.

This clonotype was counted ten times or more. V usage is TRBV6-4 and J usage is TRBJ2-1, with 7 nucleotides matching TRBD1. J was trimmed by 8 bases and V by 6 bases; bases with no gene match: 7. Germline CDR1 reads MRHNA; CDR2 reads SNTAGT. The CDR3 sequence is 13 residues long. This chain's CDR3 is CASSAEGGHEQFF. Here the CDR3 DNA reads TGTGCCAGCAGCGCGGAAGGGGGCCATGAGCAGTTCTTC.

In this sample, this clonotype turned up a few times. The chain combines TRBV27 with TRBJ2-5, with TRBD2 identical over 8 bases. V shed 5 bases, J shed 5 bases, and the junction held 13 bases outside the gene matches. Germline V gene sequence: CDR1 MNHEY, CDR2 SMNVEV (reference sequence). The CDR3 spans 16 residues. CDR3 region: CASSPRGGGITETQYF. In nucleotides, the CDR3 is TGTGCCAGCAGTCCCCGGGGGGGGGGGATAACGGAGACCCAGTACTTC.

V is TRBV7-2 and J is TRBJ1-2, with 7 bases matching TRBD1. This CDR3 spans 15 amino acids. CDR1 and CDR2 (germline): SGHTA, FQGNSA. Trimming took 5 bases from V and 0 from J; bases not matched to a gene: 6. Written as DNA, the CDR3 is TGTGCCAGCAGCATACGACAGGGAGCTAACTATGGCTACACCTTC. Translating it yields CASSIRQGANYGYTF.

This clonotype has only a few counts. This chain connects TRBV20-1 to TRBJ2-3, with D possibly matching TRBD2 (5 bases). Looked up from germline, CDR1 is DFQATT and CDR2 is SNEGSKA (reference sequence). Trimming shortened V by 2 bases and J by 5 bases, and 14 bases separated the two germline ends. The CDR3 is 14 amino acids. DNA for the CDR3: TGCAGTGCTAGACTACGGGGAAGTGTAGATACGCAGTATTTT. Amino acid sequence: CSARLRGSVDTQYF.

This clonotype was recorded a few times. V gene TRBV24-1 combines with J gene TRBJ2-5; D may match TRBD1 or TRBD2 (6 bases each). There are 15 residues in the CDR3. Germline lookup yields CDR1 KGHDR and CDR2 SFDVKD. Trimming cost V 0 bases and J 4 bases, with 11 bases left between them. CDR3 DNA sequence: TGTGCCACCAGTGATTTGAGGGGGGCGGGAGAGACCCAGTACTTC. Protein sequence: CATSDLRGAGETQYF.

The chain has TRBV7-2 and TRBJ2-2; 9 bases are shared with TRBD2. Unmatched junction bases numbered 11, after V lost 6 bases and J lost 6 bases. Per the germline V gene, CDR1 is SGHTA and CDR2 is FQGNSA. This CDR3 has 16 residues. In DNA, the CDR3 is TGTGCCAGCAGGAAACCGGGACTAGCTTCTGCCGGGGAGCTGTTTTTT. Translating it yields CASRKPGLASAGELFF.

Remarks on this clonotype: Being one base from a much bigger clone, this may be a read error. V gene TRBV7-6 combines with J gene TRBJ1-2, with D uncertain. This CDR3 region has 14 residues. The germline gives CDR1 SGHVS, CDR2 FNYEAQ. Between the trimmed V and J ends, which lost 3 bases and 3 bases, there was a span of 11 bases. DNA of the CDR3: TGTGCCAGCAGCTTTGGAGGAGGAGACTATGGCTACACCTTC. Amino acid sequence: CASSFGGGDYGYTF.

This clonotype was observed at least ten times. The CDR3 loop reads CASSVAGTGMNTEAFF. The DNA of the CDR3 is TGTGCCAGCAGCGTAGCAGGGACAGGAATGAACACTGAAGCTTTCTTT. The J gene is TRBJ1-1, the V gene TRBV9; 8 bases line up with TRBD1. Germline trimming cut 0 bases from V and 0 bases from J; bases unmatched to any gene: 4. This CDR3 spans 16 amino acids. The germline V gene encodes CDR1 SGDLS and CDR2 YYNGEE.

This clonotype was counted many times. This rearrangement joins TRBV6-5 to TRBJ1-2; the match to TRBD1 covers 7 bases. CDR3 size: 14 residues. V was clipped by 6 bases and J by 3 bases; unmatched bases: 7. The V gene's germline CDR1 is MNHEY and CDR2 SVGAGI. The CDR3 spells CASSAGTEYYGYTF. The CDR3, as DNA: TGTGCCAGCAGCGCCGGGACAGAGTACTATGGCTACACCTTC.

This clonotype was seen at least ten times. This chain links TRBV4-2 with TRBJ2-1; D may be TRBD1 or TRBD2 (5 bases each). V shed 0 bases and J shed 0 bases, with 9 bases lying between them. Germline V gives CDR1 LGHNA, CDR2 YNFKEQ. There are 16 residues in the CDR3. This CDR3 is CASSQDGTSSYNEQFF. CDR3 bases: TGTGCCAGCAGCCAAGATGGGACCAGCTCCTACAATGAGCAGTTCTTC.

This clonotype has a handful of counts. The rearrangement uses TRBV6-1 and TRBJ1-2; TRBD1 might be the D (6 bases). Germline-derived CDR1 and CDR2 are MNHNS and SASEGT. The length of the CDR3 is 16 residues. V was cut by 4 bases and J by 8 bases, with 23 bases left in between. CDR3 loop: CASSGPGHELLLGYTF. DNA for the CDR3: TGTGCCAGCAGTGGTCCGGGACACGAACTTCTCCTGGGCTACACCTTC.

This clonotype was found many times. The chain combines TRBV4-3 with TRBJ2-2, with D unresolved. V was shortened by 0 bases and J by 3 bases, with 8 bases between the two germline ends. The CDR3 has 15 amino acids. Germline CDR1 is LGHNA and CDR2 is YSLEER. CDR3 protein: CASSQDLGYTGELFF. CDR3 DNA sequence: TGCGCCAGCAGCCAAGATCTGGGGTACACCGGGGAGCTGTTTTTT.

This clonotype was observed many times. The rearrangement uses TRBV9 and TRBJ2-7; D is uncertain. The CDR3 covers 14 residues. V was cut by 3 bases and J by 1 base, with 11 bases left in between. The germline V gene encodes CDR1 SGDLS and CDR2 YYNGEE. The CDR3 region is CASSEEGRSYEQYF. Here the CDR3 DNA reads TGTGCCAGCAGCGAGGAAGGACGGTCCTACGAGCAGTACTTC.

This clonotype was counted at least ten times. The V gene is TRBV5-1, the J gene TRBJ2-3; D unclear. The CDR3 loop spans 15 amino acids. The germline V and J ends were trimmed by 4 bases and 4 bases, with 16 bases remaining between them. The V gene's germline CDR1 is SGHRS and CDR2 YFSETQ. CDR3 nucleotide sequence: TGCGCCAGCAGCCTATTAGTGGGTCGGGCAGATACGCAGTATTTT. It translates to CASSLLVGRADTQYF.

This clonotype was seen ten or more times. This chain links TRBV20-1 with TRBJ2-5; 10 bases fit TRBD1. Germline loops: CDR1 DFQATT, CDR2 SNEGSKA (reference sequence). Trimming removed 7 bases from V and 5 bases from J; junction bases left unmatched: 10. The CDR3 runs 14 residues. The CDR3 reads CSVTRQGARETQYF. In DNA form, the CDR3 reads TGCAGTGTTACCCGACAGGGGGCGAGGGAGACCCAGTACTTC.

At least ten counts were recorded for this clonotype. The chain employs TRBV9 and TRBJ2-7, with 10 bases identical to TRBD1. The germline V gene has CDR1 SGDLS and CDR2 YYNGEE. V lost 7 bases, J lost 2 bases, and 6 bases stayed unmatched. The CDR3 covers 14 residues. CDR3 in amino acids: CASSPGQGAYEQYF. CDR3 nucleotides: TGTGCCAGCTCACCAGGACAGGGGGCCTACGAGCAGTACTTC.

This clonotype was detected a few times. The chain couples TRBV29-1 to TRBJ1-5; 8 nucleotides match TRBD1. Germline-derived CDR1 and CDR2 are SQVTM and ANQGSEA. The trim removed 2 bases at V and 7 bases at J, leaving 4 bases unmatched. The CDR3 contains 13 residues. CDR3 loop: CSVESDRGQPQHF. CDR3 DNA: TGCAGCGTTGAATCAGACAGGGGCCAGCCCCAGCATTTT.